This T cell receptor beta chain stems from a study of response to subunit inactivated influenza vaccine. Points from the study as a whole: It was suggested by the authors that few new T cells are recruited by each seasonal influenza vaccination.

TCRdb fed the RT-PCR reads into MiXCR, producing one record per CDR3 protein. Found here are about 800,000 distinct CDR3 sequences, 21% of them singletons; the top ten hold 9.5% to 13%. A few counts support this clonotype. The antigen remains unidentified. The CDR3 length is 18 residues. Trimming cost V 1 base and J 6 bases; bases outside gene matches: 12. This specimen consisted of PBMCs from blood, obtained about 5 days after vaccination. The sequence derives from a man in his forties or fifties who received an inactivated influenza vaccine. The chain is built from TRBV12-3 or TRBV12-4 and TRBJ2-2, with 9 nucleotides matching TRBD1. CDR3 coding DNA: TGTGCCAGCAGTTTAGAGTTGGACGGGACAGGGTATCCCGGGGAGCTGTTTTTT. Encoded protein: CASSLELDGTGYPGELFF.